This T cell receptor beta chain was profiled in a study of blood T cell repertoires in COVID-19. Study summary: PBMCs, B-cell-depleted T cells, or T cells were the source of the cDNA or gDNA that made up the material.

Libraries were prepared by immunoSEQ multiplex PCR; TCRdb keeps only in-frame clonotypes and omits some of them. The repertoire has around 100,000 clones, less than 85% of them found once; the top ten carry around a sixth. The V and J ends lost 6 bases and 0 bases respectively, with 17 bases between them. This CDR3 has 17 residues. Germline loops: CDR1 LNHDA, CDR2 SQIVND (reference sequence). The receptor's source is a woman aged 55-75 years with acute or convalescent COVID-19. The gene calls are TRBV19 and TRBJ2-2; TRBD1 might be the D (6 bases). Sequencing input: peripheral blood. The CDR3 bases are TGTGCCAGTAGAGGGGGTGGTTGGGGCGCGAACACCGGGGAGCTGTTTTTT. Protein sequence: CASRGGGWGANTGELFF.